The 24 T cell receptor beta chains reported below all come from one sample, sequenced in a study of blood T cell repertoires in COVID-19. Produced via immunoSEQ multiplex PCR; TCRdb's table is partial and in-frame only. The table has about 100,000 clones, 79% seen once. The sequencing input was peripheral blood. These receptors were taken from a woman aged 80 or over with active or convalescent COVID-19.

The V call is TRBV29-1, the J call TRBJ2-7; 9 bases agree with TRBD1. J gave up 0 bases and V 5 bases, and 8 bases lay outside the gene matches. This CDR3 spans 15 amino acids. Germline V gene sequence: CDR1 SQVTM, CDR2 ANQGSEA. In DNA form, the CDR3 reads TGCAGCGTTACTCCCGACAGGGGGTCCTCCTACGAGCAGTACTTC. This codes for CSVTPDRGSSYEQYF.

Here the CDR3 reads CATSDPAGTGRNEQYF. In DNA, the CDR3 is TGTGCCACCAGTGATCCGGCCGGGACAGGGAGAAACGAGCAGTACTTC. V and J are TRBV24-1 and TRBJ2-7; 9 nucleotides match TRBD1. The CDR3 covers 16 residues. Germline V gene sequence: CDR1 KGHDR, CDR2 SFDVKD. V shed 3 bases, J shed 5 bases, and the junction held 10 bases outside the gene matches.

V is TRBV5-5 and J is TRBJ2-3; D is unresolved. The CDR3 runs 15 residues. Germline-derived CDR1 and CDR2 are SGHKS and YYEKEE (reference sequence). V was clipped by 2 bases and J by 1 base, with 11 bases between them. The CDR3 spells CASSLDSIGTDTQYF. In DNA, the CDR3 is TGTGCCAGCAGCTTAGATAGTATCGGCACAGATACGCAGTATTTT.

This chain joins TRBV5-4 and TRBJ2-1, with 10 positions matching TRBD2. After removal of 1 base from V and 1 base from J, the junction contained 8 bases not matched to a gene. Per the germline V gene, CDR1 is SGHNT and CDR2 is YYREEE (reference sequence). The CDR3 is 18 residues long. This chain's CDR3 is CASSLFSGRFVSYNEQFF. The CDR3 coding sequence is TGTGCCAGCAGCTTGTTTAGCGGGAGGTTTGTTTCCTACAATGAGCAGTTCTTC.

This clone came up a few times. The V gene is TRBV5-8, the J gene TRBJ2-7; the D gene is possibly TRBD1 (5 bases). Germline lookup yields CDR1 SGHTS and CDR2 YDEGEE. V dropped 2 bases and J dropped 0 bases, with 9 bases sitting between them. The CDR3 extends over 14 amino acids. The CDR3 DNA is TGTGCCAGCAGCTTCTCAGGGAACTCCTACGAGCAGTACTTC. It codes for CASSFSGNSYEQYF.

On this clone: The junction departs from germline at one end; a sequencing error may be responsible. V gene TRBV5-1 combines with J gene TRBJ1-5; D is undetermined. Germline CDR1 reads SGHRS; CDR2 reads YFSETQ. CDR3 length equals 14 residues. CDR3 loop: CASSPGSVNQPQHF. CDR3 sequence (DNA): TGTGCCAGCAGCCCCGGGTCTGTGAATCAGCCCCAGCATTTT.

This clone was observed a few times. The chain links TRBV29-1 to TRBJ1-5; TRBD1 matches 9 bases. Germline CDR1 SQVTM, CDR2 ANQGSEA. V dropped 4 bases and J dropped 7; count of bases not matched to a gene: 5. The CDR3 consists of 13 residues. This CDR3 is CSVATGGGQPQHF. The CDR3 DNA reads TGCAGCGTTGCCACAGGGGGCGGACAGCCCCAGCATTTT.

The chain joins TRBV5-1 to TRBJ2-2, with 9 bases lining up with TRBD2. CDR1 and CDR2 (germline): SGHRS, YFSETQ. Losses at the gene ends were 3 bases for V and 5 bases for J; bases not matched to a gene: 8. The CDR3 consists of 16 residues. The CDR3 region is CASSSGGGRATGELFF. As DNA, the CDR3 is TGCGCCAGCAGCTCCGGTGGCGGGAGGGCTACCGGGGAGCTGTTTTTT.

This clone rates as medium-sized. V and J are TRBV11-1 and TRBJ2-7; 7 nucleotides line up with TRBD2. The germline CDR1 and CDR2 sequences are SGHAT and FQDESV (reference sequence). V shed 0 bases, J shed 2 bases, and the junction held 10 bases outside the gene matches. The CDR3 length is 17 residues. As DNA, the CDR3 is TGTGCCAGCAGCTTAGCGTCTGGGGGGGATCTTCCCTACGAGCAGTACTTC. Its protein is CASSLASGGDLPYEQYF.

V is TRBV6-5 and J is TRBJ1-1, with D perhaps matching TRBD1 (5 bases). The CDR3 extends over 15 amino acids. The germline V and J ends were trimmed by 0 bases and 1 base, with 9 bases remaining between them. Germline CDR1 and CDR2: MNHEY and SVGAGI. This CDR3 reads CASSYSPTENTEAFF. The CDR3, as DNA: TGTGCCAGCAGTTACTCACCGACAGAGAACACTGAAGCTTTCTTT.

The J gene is TRBJ2-7, the V gene TRBV19; D might be TRBD1 (6 bases). Germline V gene lookup returns CDR1 LNHDA and CDR2 SQIVND (reference sequence). This CDR3 has 14 residues. V lost 9 bases, J lost 0 bases, and 15 bases lay in between. The DNA for the CDR3 is TGTGCCAGCCGGACAGCACCTTACTCCTACGAGCAGTACTTC. Protein sequence: CASRTAPYSYEQYF.

This clone was observed a few times. The genes are TRBV28 and TRBJ1-2; 9 bases map to TRBD1. After removal of 7 bases from V and 6 bases from J, the junction contained 15 bases not matched to a gene. The CDR3 is 16 residues long. Per the germline V gene, CDR1 is MDHEN and CDR2 is SYDVKM. The DNA of the CDR3 is TGTGCCAGCACCCCGGGACAGGGTCCCTATAGGGATGGCTACACCTTC. Its translation is CASTPGQGPYRDGYTF.

V gene TRBV5-1 combines with J gene TRBJ2-3, with a possible D match to TRBD2 (6 bases). This CDR3 is built from 16 residues. Germline V CDR1 and CDR2: SGHRS, YFSETQ. The V end lost 0 bases, the J end lost 3 bases, and 14 bases lay between the germline ends. In DNA form, the CDR3 reads TGCGCCAGCAGCTTGGTCGGGGGTGGTATAACAGATACGCAGTATTTT. As protein: CASSLVGGGITDTQYF.

The chain joins TRBV11-2 to TRBJ2-3; D is ambiguous. CDR1 and CDR2 (germline): SGHAT, FQNNGV. The CDR3 runs 15 residues. Trimming took off 4 bases at V and 2 bases at J, with 13 bases between the two ends. The CDR3 sequence is CASSSVFRTTDTQYF. The CDR3 DNA reads as TGTGCCAGCAGCTCCGTTTTCAGAACCACAGATACGCAGTATTTT.

This chain links TRBV9 with TRBJ2-1, with a possible D match to TRBD2 (5 bases). This CDR3 has 17 amino acids. Trimming removed 4 bases from V and 2 bases from J, with 19 bases in between. CDR1 and CDR2 (germline): SGDLS, YYNGEE. The CDR3 spells CASSPRTGRPAYNEQFF. The CDR3 coding sequence is TGTGCCAGCAGCCCCCGGACTGGGAGACCCGCCTACAATGAGCAGTTCTTC. Variable domain in full (rest from reference TRBV9 and TRBJ2-1): DSGVTQTPKHLITATGQRVTLRCSPRSGDLSVYWYQQSLDQGLQFLIQYYNGEERAKGNILERFSAQQFPDLHSELNLSSLELGDSALYFCASSPRTGRPAYNEQFFGPGTRLTVL.

The chain joins TRBV7-2 to TRBJ2-2; D perhaps matches TRBD2 (5 bases). This CDR3 is 14 amino acids long. Germline CDR1 reads SGHTA; CDR2 reads FQGNSA. V was trimmed by 6 bases and J by 6 bases, leaving 14 bases between them. The CDR3 region has the DNA TGTGCCAGCAGTCTCCGGGGAGACGCCGGGGAGCTGTTTTTT. Its protein product is CASSLRGDAGELFF.

The chain employs TRBV7-9 and TRBJ2-7; the match to TRBD1 covers 7 bases. CDR3 length: 14 amino acids. From germline, CDR1 is SEHNR and CDR2 FQNEAQ (reference sequence). Trimming removed 3 bases from V and 3 bases from J; junction bases left unmatched: 5. This CDR3 is CASSFGTVSYEQYF. For the CDR3, the DNA is TGTGCCAGCAGCTTCGGGACAGTTAGCTACGAGCAGTACTTC.

This clone was seen more than once but under ten times. The chain links TRBV5-4 to TRBJ2-3; D perhaps matches TRBD2 (5 bases). Germline CDR1 and CDR2: SGHNT and YYREEE (reference sequence). The V gene lost 0 bases and the J gene lost 0 bases, with 11 bases spanning the gap. This CDR3 is built from 16 residues. For the CDR3, the DNA is TGTGCCAGCAGCTTGGTGGTGGGAGCTAGCACAGATACGCAGTATTTT. Its protein product is CASSLVVGASTDTQYF. The full variable domain, completed using reference TRBV5-4 and TRBJ2-3, is ETGVTQSPTHLIKTRGQQVTLRCSSQSGHNTVSWYQQALGQGPQFIFQYYREEENGRGNFPPRFSGLQFPNYSSELNVNALELDDSALYLCASSLVVGASTDTQYFGPGTRLTVL.

The rearrangement uses TRBV5-6 and TRBJ1-1; TRBD1 matches at 10 bases. In germline, CDR1 is SGHDT, CDR2 YYEEEE. V trimming: 0 bases; J trimming: 0 bases; junction bases outside the gene matches: 11. This CDR3 is 19 amino acids long. In DNA form, the CDR3 reads TGTGCCAGCAGCTTGGGTCCACGGGACAGGGGCCAAATGAACACTGAAGCTTTCTTT. Residues: CASSLGPRDRGQMNTEAFF.

The V and J genes are TRBV5-4 and TRBJ1-2; D is possibly TRBD1 (6 bases). V shed 3 bases and J shed 4 bases, with 10 bases lying between them. The CDR3 length is 13 residues. Per germline, CDR1 SGHNT and CDR2 YYREEE (reference sequence). This CDR3 reads CASSSRQVYGYTF. As DNA, the CDR3 is TGTGCCAGCAGCTCCCGACAGGTCTATGGCTACACCTTC. The entire variable domain, with the rest obtained from reference TRBV5-4 and TRBJ1-2, is as follows: ETGVTQSPTHLIKTRGQQVTLRCSSQSGHNTVSWYQQALGQGPQFIFQYYREEENGRGNFPPRFSGLQFPNYSSELNVNALELDDSALYLCASSSRQVYGYTFGSGTRLTVV.

A single count supports this clone. The chain carries TRBV5-6 and TRBJ2-5, with D perhaps matching TRBD2 (6 bases). V dropped 4 bases and J dropped 5 bases, with 12 bases sitting between them. From germline, CDR1 is SGHDT and CDR2 YYEEEE. The CDR3 loop spans 13 amino acids. CDR3: CASSHGTRETQYF. CDR3 coding DNA: TGTGCCAGCAGCCACGGGACTCGGGAGACCCAGTACTTC.

This rearrangement joins TRBV15 to TRBJ1-1; D is uncertain. The CDR3 length is 13 residues. Germline loops: CDR1 LNHNV, CDR2 YYDKDF (reference sequence). The ends were cut back, 5 bases at V and 1 base at J, with 8 bases in the middle. This CDR3 is CATSEEENTEAFF. In DNA form, the CDR3 reads TGTGCCACCAGCGAGGAAGAGAACACTGAAGCTTTCTTT.

The V and J genes are TRBV13 and TRBJ2-1; D possibly corresponds to TRBD1 (7 bases). V was cut by 5 bases and J by 7 bases, with 27 bases left in between. The CDR3 is 18 residues long. The germline gives CDR1 PRHDT, CDR2 FYEKMQ (reference sequence). The CDR3 DNA follows: TGTGCCAGCAGCCCAAACCCGATGGGGGCAGGGGGGATTAATGAGCAGTTCTTC. The encoded protein is CASSPNPMGAGGINEQFF.

With respect to this clone: Germline is not matched at one junction end, which may reflect a read error. The rearrangement joins TRBV5-1 to TRBJ2-7; tentatively, D is TRBD1 (6 bases). The length of the CDR3 is 15 residues. Germline CDR1 and CDR2: SGHRS and YFSETQ. CDR3 loop: CASRHTGTSFYEQYF. CDR3 coding DNA: TGTGCCAGCAGACACACCGGGACATCCTTCTACGAGCAGTACTTC.